The 13 T cell receptor beta chains given below trace back to one sample, sequenced in a study of cytomegalovirus exposure and HLA in healthy donors. PCR employed 60 Vbeta and 13 Jbeta primers. Method: immunoSEQ multiplex PCR; TCRdb's copy keeps in-frame clones and lacks some. The sample comprises about 150,000 clones, roughly 80% of which are singletons, and over 1.2% rests with the top ten. Sequences were obtained from PBMCs. The source is a man younger than 30 in good health and CMV-seronegative.

The V and J genes are TRBV9 and TRBJ1-2, with TRBD1 matching 12 bases. V shed 2 bases and J 8 bases; nucleotides not matched to a gene: 4. The CDR3 has 14 residues. Germline V gives CDR1 SGDLS, CDR2 YYNGEE. DNA of the CDR3: TGTGCCAGCAGCGTGGGACAGGGGGCAAACGGCTACACCTTC. Translation gives CASSVGQGANGYTF.

The V and J genes are TRBV19 and TRBJ1-1; 7 bases align to TRBD1. This CDR3 spans 15 amino acids. Trimming removed 5 bases from V and 4 bases from J; junction bases left unmatched: 10. Germline assignment: CDR1 LNHDA and CDR2 SQIVND (reference sequence). In nucleotides, the CDR3 is TGTGCCAGTAGTCCCGGGACAGTCTTTGGCACTGAAGCTTTCTTT. Its translation is CASSPGTVFGTEAFF.

The V call is TRBV7-8, the J call TRBJ2-3, with 11 bases lining up with TRBD2. The CDR3 spans 14 residues. Germline CDR1 and CDR2: SGHVS and FQNEAQ. Trimming removed 6 bases from V and 3 bases from J; junction bases left unmatched: 2. Written as DNA, the CDR3 is TGTGCCAGCAGTTCTAGCGGGGGGACAGATACGCAGTATTTT. Its translation is CASSSSGGTDTQYF. Combining the CDR3 with reference TRBV7-8 and TRBJ2-3 gives the whole variable domain GAGVSQSPRYKVAKRGQDVALRCDPISGHVSLFWYQQALGQGPEFLTYFQNEAQLDKSGLPSDRFFAERPEGSVSTLKIQRTQQEDSAVYLCASSSSGGTDTQYFGPGTRLTVL.

The chain employs TRBV19 and TRBJ2-5; TRBD2 is a possible D gene (6 bases). This CDR3 is 11 amino acids long. Germline V CDR1 and CDR2: LNHDA, SQIVND (reference sequence). Trimming shortened V by 6 bases and J by 7 bases, and 9 bases separated the two germline ends. The CDR3 nucleotides read TGTGCCAGTAGGGCGGGACCGACCCAGTACTTC. The encoded protein is CASRAGPTQYF.

This rearrangement joins TRBV19 to TRBJ2-7, with D possibly being TRBD1 (7 bases). This CDR3 spans 12 amino acids. With 6 bases removed from V and 6 bases from J, the gap between germline ends came to 12 bases. Germline lookup yields CDR1 LNHDA and CDR2 SQIVND (reference sequence). The CDR3 spells CASSQGGGEQYF. As DNA, the CDR3 is TGTGCCAGTAGCCAGGGGGGAGGCGAGCAGTACTTC.

CDR3 protein: CASSPSTGSSYEQYF. In DNA, the CDR3 is TGTGCCAGCAGCCCGTCGACAGGTTCCTCCTACGAGCAGTACTTC. The genes are TRBV9 and TRBJ2-7; D perhaps matches TRBD1 (6 bases). V was shortened by 4 bases and J by 0 bases, with 14 bases between the two germline ends. The CDR3 contains 15 residues. The germline V gene has CDR1 SGDLS and CDR2 YYNGEE.

Note on this clone: One junction end does not reproduce the germline sequence, and a read error may be involved. The chain links TRBV7-9 to TRBJ1-2; no clear D gene. Germline CDR1 SEHNR, CDR2 FQNEAQ (reference sequence). The CDR3 loop spans 12 amino acids. The CDR3 coding sequence is TGTTCCAGCAGCTTAGAGAGCTATGGCTACACCTTC. Protein: CSSSLESYGYTF.

The chain combines TRBV7-2 with TRBJ2-5; 7 positions agree with TRBD2. Germline V gene data show CDR1 as SGHTA and CDR2 as FQGNSA. The trim removed 1 base at V and 13 bases at J, leaving 3 bases unmatched. The CDR3 is 11 residues long. The CDR3 loop is CASSLGGGPYF. In nucleotides, the CDR3 is TGTGCCAGCAGCTTAGGCGGGGGTCCGTACTTC.

A single count supports this clone. This chain joins TRBV19 and TRBJ2-7; 12 bases agree with TRBD1. There are 15 residues in the CDR3. V shed 5 bases, J shed 3 bases, and the junction held 5 bases outside the gene matches. Per the germline V gene, CDR1 is LNHDA and CDR2 is SQIVND (reference sequence). The CDR3 loop reads CASSPRDRGRYEQYF. For the CDR3, the DNA is TGTGCCAGTAGTCCCCGGGACAGGGGGCGCTACGAGCAGTACTTC.

The J gene is TRBJ2-7, the V gene TRBV11-2; tentative D call: TRBD2 (5 bases). V was cut by 0 bases and J by 0 bases, with 9 bases left in between. The V gene's germline CDR1 is SGHAT and CDR2 FQNNGV. The CDR3 has 15 residues. CDR3 protein: CASSLDGISSYEQYF. The CDR3 DNA reads as TGTGCCAGCAGCTTAGACGGGATTTCCTCCTACGAGCAGTACTTC.

This chain connects TRBV28 to TRBJ1-5, with D possibly TRBD1 on 5 matching bases. Trimming removed 4 bases from V and 6 bases from J, with 13 bases in between. Germline assignment: CDR1 MDHEN and CDR2 SYDVKM. This CDR3 has 14 residues. The CDR3 coding sequence is TGTGCCAGCAGTTCCTTAGGGGCAATTCAGCCCCAGCATTTT. It codes for CASSSLGAIQPQHF.

The chain recombines TRBV5-1 with TRBJ2-7; D remains ambiguous. Between the trimmed V and J ends, which lost 5 bases and 6 bases, there was a span of 12 bases. The CDR3 has 12 residues. Germline lookup yields CDR1 SGHRS and CDR2 YFSETQ. The CDR3 DNA reads as TGCGCCAGCAGTGCAACAGACCGCGAGCAGTACTTC. This sequence encodes CASSATDREQYF.

Here the CDR3 reads CASSRLGRDYNEQFF. The DNA of the CDR3 is TGTGCCAGCAGTCGGCTAGGGAGGGACTACAATGAGCAGTTCTTC. The chain carries TRBV6-5 and TRBJ2-1, with TRBD2 matching over 7 bases. The CDR3 is made up of 15 amino acids. V lost 5 bases and J lost 3; bases outside the gene matches: 7. Per the germline V gene, CDR1 is MNHEY and CDR2 is SVGAGI.